These T cell receptor beta chains were read from a single sample in a study of radiation and T cells in renal cell carcinoma. TCRdb's copy holds only in-frame clones and misses some; the assay was immunoSEQ multiplex PCR. The data hold 100,000 to 150,000 clones, with about four fifths observed a single time. The specimen comprised blood, sampled from a patient whose treatment included radiotherapy and nephrectomy. These receptors all stem from a man between 50 and 59 years old with renal cell carcinoma. Each CDR3 is given with its conserved first and last residue. A D gene is named only where the DNA matches it firmly. The size entry is marked missing in some rows and otherwise reads once, few, many or a size class.

>TRBV4-3|-|TRBJ2-1|TRBD1
CASSQRTGGGFHEQFF
TGCGCCAGCAGCCAACGAACAGGGGGCGGCTTCCATGAGCAGTTCTTC
>TRBV9|-|TRBJ2-1|-
CASSVGTEPSYNEQFF
TGTGCCAGCAGCGTAGGCACTGAGCCCTCCTACAATGAGCAGTTCTTC
>TRBV15|-|TRBJ2-5|TRBD2
CATSNKRGNQETQYF
TGTGCCACCAGCAATAAGCGGGGTAATCAAGAGACCCAGTACTTC
>TRBV5-1|-|TRBJ2-3|TRBD2
CASSQGLSSGGYTDTQYF
TGCGCCAGCAGCCAAGGGTTGTCTAGCGGGGGGTACACAGATACGCAGTATTTT
>TRBV10-3|-|TRBJ2-3|-
CASSGKRQGEDTQYF
TGTGCCTCCTCGGGGAAGCGGCAAGGGGAAGATACGCAGTATTTT
>TRBV28|-|TRBJ2-7|TRBD1
CASSSGTVTFTPNSYEQYF
TGTGCCAGCAGTTCCGGGACAGTTACCTTTACCCCAAACTCCTACGAGCAGTACTTC
>TRBV5-1|-|TRBJ2-3|-
CASSPPTGPDTQYF
TGCGCCAGCAGCCCCCCAACAGGCCCAGATACGCAGTATTTT
>TRBV25-1|-|TRBJ1-3|-
CASSRTGRENTIYF
TGTGCCAGCAGCAGGACGGGGCGCGAAAACACCATATATTTT
>TRBV29-1|-|TRBJ2-5|-
CSVAGTQQETQYF
TGCAGCGTTGCCGGGACTCAGCAAGAGACCCAGTACTTC
>TRBV19|-|TRBJ2-2|TRBD2
CASSILAGGVGLFF
TGTGCCAGTAGTATCCTAGCGGGGGGTGTTGGGCTGTTTTTT
>TRBV10-1|-|TRBJ2-2|-
CASSESPSFGELFF
TGCGCCAGCAGTGAGTCGCCTAGCTTCGGGGAGCTGTTTTTT
>TRBV30|-|TRBJ2-7|TRBD1
CAWGVQGAAGEQYF
TGTGCCTGGGGTGTCCAGGGGGCTGCGGGCGAGCAGTACTTC
>TRBV11-2|-|TRBJ1-1|-
CASSLRGNTEAFF
TGTGCCAGCAGCTTAAGAGGGAACACTGAAGCTTTCTTT
>TRBV5-1|-|TRBJ2-7|-
CASTQEMGNSYEQYF
TGCGCCAGCACCCAGGAGATGGGAAACTCCTACGAGCAGTACTTC
>TRBV29-1|-|TRBJ2-1|-
CSTKTYNEQFF
TGCAGCACTAAGACCTACAATGAGCAGTTCTTC
>TRBV5-1|-|TRBJ1-6|TRBD1
CASSPKTGDTDSPLHF
TGCGCCAGCAGCCCCAAAACAGGGGATACTGATTCACCCCTCCACTTT
>TRBV6-5|-|TRBJ2-2|-
CASSYSGAGPGGELFF
TGTGCCAGCAGTTACTCAGGAGCGGGTCCGGGCGGGGAGCTGTTTTTT
>TRBV18|-|TRBJ2-1|TRBD2
CASSPNLAGGYNEQFF
TGTGCCAGCTCACCGAACCTAGCGGGGGGTTACAATGAGCAGTTCTTC
>TRBV5-1|-|TRBJ2-3|-
CASSEERGTDTQYF
TGCGCCAGCAGCGAGGAGCGGGGCACAGATACGCAGTATTTT
>TRBV2|-|TRBJ2-4|TRBD1
CASSEPTLIDRGLAKNIQYF
TGTGCCAGCAGTGAGCCCACTCTAATCGACAGGGGATTAGCCAAAAACATTCAGTACTTC
>TRBV6-5|few|TRBJ1-1|-
CASREGRTEAFF
TGTGCCAGCAGGGAGGGGAGGACTGAAGCTTTCTTT
>TRBV2|-|TRBJ1-5|TRBD1
CASLDREDQPQHF
TGTGCCAGCCTAGACAGGGAAGATCAGCCCCAGCATTTT
>TRBV5-1|-|TRBJ2-5|-
CASSGRQYQETQYF
TGCGCCAGCAGCGGGCGGCAGTACCAAGAGACCCAGTACTTC
>TRBV28|-|TRBJ2-2|-
CASRLIVQNTGELFF
TGTGCCAGCAGATTAATCGTACAGAACACCGGGGAGCTGTTTTTT
>TRBV6-1|-|TRBJ2-1|TRBD1
CASSGSDRAFYNEQFF
TGTGCCAGCAGTGGATCGGACAGGGCATTCTACAATGAGCAGTTCTTC
>TRBV7-8|-|TRBJ2-1|-
CASSLVASVNEQFF
TGTGCCAGCAGCTTAGTAGCGTCGGTCAATGAGCAGTTCTTC
>TRBV5-1|-|TRBJ2-2|-
CASSWSSHTGELFF
TGCGCCAGCAGTTGGTCTAGCCACACCGGGGAGCTGTTTTTT